This passage covers 8 T cell receptor beta chains from one sample sequenced in a study of chemoradiotherapy in HPV16-positive cancers (dated by TCRdb to between 2021 and 2024). Library preparation was by the immunoSEQ multiplex PCR assay. This immuneACCESS table, as held by TCRdb, lists in-frame sequences with V and J called but not all clones. Of the missing ones, under half trace to an unresolved V gene in checked studies; the others have no known cause. The sample includes about 12,000 clones, with around 75% observed a single time. Around 6.8% of the sample goes to the ten largest clones. Sample acquisition took place from a patient who underwent chemoradiotherapy. The source of these receptors is a human donor with HPV-associated anogenital cancer.

CDR3 sequence (DNA): TGTGCCATCAGAGGCAACCAAGGGGCGGGAGGAGGGACTGAAGCTTTCTTT. Protein product: CAIRGNQGAGGGTEAFF. V usage is TRBV10-3 and J usage is TRBJ1-1, with a tentative D call TRBD1 (5 bases). The ends were cut back, 6 bases at V and 5 bases at J, with 25 bases in the middle. Looked up from germline, CDR1 is ENHRY and CDR2 is SYGVKD. CDR3 length: 17 residues.

The chain uses TRBV7-9 and TRBJ1-2; D is possibly TRBD1 (6 bases). Germline CDR1 reads SEHNR; CDR2 reads FQNEAQ (reference sequence). V was trimmed by 2 bases and J by 5 bases, leaving 21 bases between them. CDR3 length equals 17 residues. The chain's CDR3 is CASSLSPGTGIGYGYTF. The CDR3 nucleotides are TGTGCCAGCAGCTTATCCCCCGGCACAGGGATCGGATATGGCTACACCTTC.

The V gene is TRBV5-4, the J gene TRBJ2-3; 9 nucleotides agree with TRBD2. This CDR3 is built from 16 residues. With 0 bases clipped from V and 4 bases from J, the junction kept 6 bases outside the gene matches. The germline CDR1 and CDR2 sequences are SGHNT and YYREEE (reference sequence). The CDR3 sequence: CASSLVGGLAADTQYF. In DNA form, the CDR3 reads TGTGCCAGCAGCTTGGTGGGGGGACTAGCAGCAGATACGCAGTATTTT.

V usage is TRBV6-4 and J usage is TRBJ2-6; TRBD2 might be the D (6 bases). V gave up 0 bases and J gave up 0 bases, with 6 bases separating them. The CDR3 length is 16 residues. Germline-derived CDR1 and CDR2 are MRHNA and SNTAGT. CDR3 loop: CASSDSSGSGANVLTF. CDR3 nucleotides: TGTGCCAGCAGTGACTCTAGCGGCTCTGGGGCCAACGTCCTGACTTTC.

The V and J genes are TRBV28 and TRBJ1-5; perhaps TRBD1 as D (5 bases). The CDR3 is made up of 14 amino acids. Trimming took 3 bases from V and 0 from J, leaving 6 bases between them. CDR1 is MDHEN and CDR2 is SYDVKM in the germline V gene. In DNA, the CDR3 is TGTGCCAGCAGTTTTGGGGGTAGCAATCAGCCCCAGCATTTT. This sequence encodes CASSFGGSNQPQHF.

The sample holds a few counts of this clone. The chain combines TRBV28 with TRBJ2-3; 10 bases fit TRBD2. From germline, CDR1 is MDHEN and CDR2 SYDVKM. This CDR3 contains 15 residues. After removal of 5 bases from V and 2 bases from J, the junction contained 4 bases not matched to a gene. The CDR3 DNA reads TGTGCCAGCAGTAAAGCGGGAGGGCACACAGATACGCAGTATTTT. Translated: CASSKAGGHTDTQYF.

As DNA, the CDR3 is TGCGCCAGCAGATCGGGACTAGCGGGATCCGATACGCAGTATTTT. Residues: CASRSGLAGSDTQYF. V gene TRBV5-1 combines with J gene TRBJ2-3; 13 positions agree with TRBD2. The V segment lost 5 bases and the J segment 6 bases; nucleotides outside the gene matches: 6. The CDR3 has 15 residues. CDR1 is SGHRS and CDR2 is YFSETQ in the germline V gene.

This clone was seen more than once but under ten times. This rearrangement joins TRBV18 to TRBJ1-2; no clear D. This CDR3 is built from 12 residues. Germline lookup yields CDR1 KGHSH and CDR2 LQKENI. Trimming cost V 2 bases and J 4 bases, with 5 bases left between them. DNA of the CDR3: TGTGCCAGCTCACCAGGGTTCTATGGCTACACCTTC. Translation gives CASSPGFYGYTF.